This T cell receptor (beta chain) was captured in a study of long-term antiretroviral therapy in people with HIV. The germline gives CDR1 MDHEN, CDR2 SYDVKM. Germline trimming cut 2 bases from V and 4 bases from J; bases unmatched to any gene: 17. This CDR3 has 20 residues. The immunoSEQ assay was v3.0, run at survey level. Libraries were prepared by immunoSEQ multiplex PCR; TCRdb keeps only in-frame clonotypes and omits some of them. The table records about 25,000 clones, 79% of them present only once. The sample consisted of unsorted PBMCs, taken 2.1 years after starting antiretroviral therapy. The chain employs TRBV28 and TRBJ2-3; 11 nucleotides agree with TRBD2. The sequence came from a young man with HIV. The CDR3 DNA reads TGTGCCAGCAGTTTACCTCCGACGGTTACTAGCGGGGGTTTCTCAGATACGCAGTATTTT. The encoded protein is CASSLPPTVTSGGFSDTQYF.